Here is one T cell receptor beta chain with its context. The target of this receptor is not known. No base quality values were provided; no much bigger clone lies one nucleotide off. This sample stems from a study of beta chain features in type 1 diabetes (dated by TCRdb to the late 2010s). Broadly, across the study: No differences in mean age, gender distribution, total cell number or subset yield were found between patients and healthy donors. Across all samples, fewer than 130 million sorted cells were examined, and cell number per subset correlated strongly with RNA yield. Regulatory and stem cell-like memory subsets were isolated from only 8 patients and about eight healthy donors, whereas naive and central memory subsets came from all 30 or so donors. In the study, recently diagnosed type 1 diabetes patients and matched healthy donors were compared on the TCRB repertoires of their sorted circulating CD4+ T cell subsets.

Each donor gave one peripheral blood draw, averaging roughly 120 mL, which was collected into heparinised tubes. A BD FACSAria II was used to sort naive, central memory, regulatory and stem cell-like memory CD4+ T cells with a panel that included CD45RO, CCR7, CD25, CD127, CD95 and CD27. A purity above 98% was achieved for all sorted populations. Right away, PBMCs were isolated by Lymphoprep density gradient centrifugation and were stained directly, with no culture step. To minimize batch effects, samples were stained and sorted in pairs, one healthy donor with one patient per experiment. Overall study results and their limits: Because cDNA rather than genomic DNA was sequenced, highly expressing activated cells could have been over-represented, although no difference in activation and CD3 levels was found between groups. A moderate but significant shortening of TCRB CDR3 length was observed in type 1 diabetes patients in all four CD4+ subsets. Because small numbers of individuals were included in the HLA sub-analyses, any influence of HLA type on TCRB rearrangement was left unresolved. Patients with type 1 diabetes made fewer insertions and deleted more nucleotides at VDJ recombination sites, implying thymic rearrangement abnormalities. Naive, central memory and regulatory TCRB repertoires appeared more similar among patients than among healthy donors. Shorter templates might have been favored by PCR, but patient and control samples were amplified and corrected together, so both groups would have been affected equally by any skew.

The entire isolated RNA was reverse transcribed using the High Capacity cDNA Reverse Transcription Kit, and thus expressed TCRB transcripts were sequenced. Deep immunoSEQ sequencing was performed on naive, central memory and regulatory T cell samples, with an average of about 3.57 million total reads per sample. After sorted cells were lysed in RLT buffer, RNA was extracted with DNase-treated RNeasy Micro or Mini kits, with the choice depending on cell number. Each cell subset was processed on its own to prevent cross-contamination, while patient and healthy donor samples were processed together. The immunoSEQ multiplex PCR was used to amplify TCRB sequences from cDNA, generating 87-bp fragments that spanned the CDR3 region. The amplicons were sequenced using the Illumina HiSeq platform. For the original study's pipeline: PCR bias was corrected computationally using synthetic template baselines, and reads within Hamming distance 2 were collapsed, with unmergeable singletons discarded. Reads were aligned against IMGT so that V, D and J genes, CDR3 length and insertions or deletions at six rearrangement sites could be assigned. Within each subset, clonotype counts were normalized to sorted cell number, and only after that were true diversity and Gini coefficients computed with the tcR R package. Repertoire sharing was quantified using the overlap coefficient calculated on TCRB nucleotide sequences. TCRdb provides this immuneACCESS table in a form limited to in-frame rearrangements. Some clones are lacking; in checked studies, under half of them reflect an unresolved V gene, and why the rest are absent is not known. V, J and clone size are taken as reported in that table, and D and trimming were inferred from the DNA itself. The sample yields roughly 150,000 clones; over 7.5% were counted once. About 0.6% of the sample comes from the top ten.

The source material was central memory CD4+ T cells from blood. The receptor's source is a man between 18 and 29 years old in good health.

The CDR3 reads CASSRGQNTEAFF. The bases are TGTGCCAGCAGCCGGGGACAGAACACTGAAGCTTTCTTT. The chain employs TRBV27 and TRBJ1-1, with a weak D call of TRBD1 (6 bases match). The CDR3 runs 13 amino acids, cysteine and phenylalanine included. Of the read, only the CDR3 DNA is kept; its 39 bases are in frame from base 1. The V and J ends are trimmed by 6 bases and 1 base, leaving 9 bases between them. Reading the germline V gene (reference sequence) gives CDR1 MNHEY and CDR2 SMNVEV.